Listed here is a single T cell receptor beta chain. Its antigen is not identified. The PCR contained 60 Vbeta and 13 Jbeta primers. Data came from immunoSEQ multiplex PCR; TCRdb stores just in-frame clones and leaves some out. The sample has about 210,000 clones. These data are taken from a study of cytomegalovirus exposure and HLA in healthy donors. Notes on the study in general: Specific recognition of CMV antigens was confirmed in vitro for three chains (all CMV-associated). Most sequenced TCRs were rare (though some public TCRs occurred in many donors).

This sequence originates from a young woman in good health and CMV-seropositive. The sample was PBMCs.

The CDR3 loop is CASSHPGQGSYGYTF. The CDR3 bases are TGCGCCAGCAGTCATCCCGGACAGGGTAGCTATGGCTACACCTTC. This sequence joins TRBV23-1 and TRBJ1-2; 8 nucleotides line up with TRBD1. Being an ORF, TRBV23-1 has a function that is uncertain. The length of the CDR3 is 15 residues. V lost 3 bases, J lost 4 bases, and 7 bases stayed unmatched.